This record covers a single TCR beta chain. What it binds is unknown. Other nucleotide sequences in the sample specify the same CDR3. The data stem from a study of OX40 agonist ivuxolimab in advanced cancers. The wider study: In this cohort, patients received ivuxolimab, an agonistic anti-OX40 (CD134) antibody. Past anti-PD-1, anti-PD-L1 or anti-CTLA-4 therapy was accepted, and 30% to 50% had received some.

V lost 4 bases and J 0 bases, leaving 4 bases between the germline ends. CDR1 and CDR2 from the germline V gene are SQVTM and ANQGSEA. The CDR3 consists of 12 residues. The study, taken as a whole, reports: Antigen targets of the expanded peripheral T cells went undetermined. Expanded clones belonging to CD8+ T cells outnumbered, on average, those of CD4+.

Sequencing was performed with immunoSEQ multiplex PCR; in TCRdb, only in-frame clones are kept and a portion is missing. The sample yields about 96,000 clones, 84% seen once. Sequenced material: CD4+ or CD8+ T cells sorted from blood, taken in a trial of the OX40 agonist ivuxolimab. The rearrangement uses TRBV29-1 and TRBJ2-1; D call uncertain. The source of this sequence is an adult with an advanced solid tumor such as melanoma, head and neck, liver or kidney cancer. The CDR3 DNA reads TGCAGCGTTGCGAGCTCCTACAATGAGCAGTTCTTC. Amino acids: CSVASSYNEQFF.